This T cell receptor beta chain was sequenced in a study of blood T cell repertoires in COVID-19. TCRdb keeps only in-frame clones here, not all; method: immunoSEQ multiplex PCR. Here the sample spans approximately 130,000 clones, 75% to 90% being singletons. The V segment lost 3 bases and the J segment 0 bases; nucleotides outside the gene matches: 7. The CDR3 is 16 residues long. The germline gives CDR1 DFQATT, CDR2 SNEGSKA (reference sequence). This receptor was identified in a woman between 45 and 60 years old who had recovered from COVID-19. The chain employs TRBV20-1 and TRBJ2-4; TRBD2 matches at 8 bases. The specimen was peripheral blood. The CDR3 region has the DNA TGCAGTGCTAGTCCGCTAGCGGGCCTAGCCAAAAACATTCAGTACTTC. Its protein is CSASPLAGLAKNIQYF.